This TCR beta chain was observed in a study of cytomegalovirus exposure and HLA in healthy donors. Some clones are missing from TCRdb's copy, which holds only in-frame ones; the method was immunoSEQ multiplex PCR. Among 180,000 or so clones, 87% were seen once, and the ten largest hold approximately 1.4%. Findings and limits, study-wide: Most TCR sequences were seen very rarely across donors, but some public TCRs occurred in many. A classifier reportedly called cytomegalovirus status with high sensitivity and specificity.

The CDR3 spans 13 residues. With V trimmed by 7 bases and J by 3 bases, 6 bases remained unmatched. Germline loops: CDR1 SGHRS, CDR2 YFSETQ. Of note for this clone: Its antigen is unidentified.

Sequencing was performed on PBMCs. The chain uses TRBV5-1 and TRBJ2-7; TRBD1 agrees at 8 bases. The clonotype was recovered from a woman under 40 in good health and CMV-seronegative. DNA for the CDR3: TGCGCCAGCGGGGCCGGGACAGGCTACGAGCAGTACTTC. It codes for CASGAGTGYEQYF.